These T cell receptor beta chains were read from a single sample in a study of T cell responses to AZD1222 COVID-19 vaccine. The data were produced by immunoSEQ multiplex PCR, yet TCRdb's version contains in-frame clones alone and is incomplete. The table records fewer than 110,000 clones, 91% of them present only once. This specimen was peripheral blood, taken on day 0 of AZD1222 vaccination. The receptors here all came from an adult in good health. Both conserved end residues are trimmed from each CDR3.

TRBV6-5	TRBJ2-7	ASSYGSEQY
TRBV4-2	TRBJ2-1	ASSRPQELYNEQF
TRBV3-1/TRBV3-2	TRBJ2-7	ASSLAAGARYEQY
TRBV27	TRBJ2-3	ASSPSPGVGTDTQY
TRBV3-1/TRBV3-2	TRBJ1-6	ASSRDTSPLH
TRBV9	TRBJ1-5	ASSVGGVSNQPQH
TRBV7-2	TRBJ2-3	ASSLGAGGDTQY
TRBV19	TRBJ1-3	ATGQSSGNTIY
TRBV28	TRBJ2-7	ASRGRMGEQY
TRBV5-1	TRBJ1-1	ASSLGTGRLYTEAF
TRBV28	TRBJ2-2	ASNVRLTSGSAGELF
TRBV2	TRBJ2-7	ASSERVSAYEQY
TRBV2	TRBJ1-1	ASSGTGGATEAF
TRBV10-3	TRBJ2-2	AISEPAEGNTGELF
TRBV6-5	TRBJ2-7	ASSLGRIYEQY
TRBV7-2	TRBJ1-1	ASSWGQGGTEAF
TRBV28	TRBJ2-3	ASSPTGTDTQY
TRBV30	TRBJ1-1	AWMVKGLRRDTEAF
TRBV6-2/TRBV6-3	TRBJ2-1	ASSPSGTLSYNEQF
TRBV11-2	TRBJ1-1	ASSLGTGTEAF
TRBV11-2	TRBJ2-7	ASREGQGAYEQY
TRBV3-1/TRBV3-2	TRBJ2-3	ASRPQGRTDTQY
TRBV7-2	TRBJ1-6	ASSLLQGNNSPLH
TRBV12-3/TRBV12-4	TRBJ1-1	ASSFSTEAF
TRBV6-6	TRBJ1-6	AIAGQGYNSPLH
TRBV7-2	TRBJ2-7	ASSPGSPLTAEQY
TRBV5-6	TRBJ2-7	ASSQQWGNVGSYEQY
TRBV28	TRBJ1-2	ASRQGGVSYGYT
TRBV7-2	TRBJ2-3	ASSTPRGTDTQY
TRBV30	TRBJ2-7	AWSAGLAGSYEQY
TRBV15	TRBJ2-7	ATRWGRTTYEQY
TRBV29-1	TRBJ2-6	SAGTGNIGGANVLT
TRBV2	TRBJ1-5	ASSLRRQGEGNQPQH
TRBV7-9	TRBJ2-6	ASSSRGGANVLT
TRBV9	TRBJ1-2	ASSSRSRGSPNYGYT
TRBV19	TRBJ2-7	ASSSGTGGSYEQY
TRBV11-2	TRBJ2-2	ASSFGLVSTGELF
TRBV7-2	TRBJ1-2	ASSPPGHQGGYT
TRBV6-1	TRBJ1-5	ASSETGGAKPQH
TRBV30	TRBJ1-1	ASSVNTEAF
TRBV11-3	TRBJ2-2	ASSPRATGELF
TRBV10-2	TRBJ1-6	ASSDSEGRYSPLH
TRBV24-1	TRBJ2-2	ATSDSRVGNTGELF
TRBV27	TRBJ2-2	ASSPGYGSRGNTGELF